This is a list of T cell receptor beta chains from one sample in a study of blood T cell repertoires in COVID-19. Libraries were prepared by immunoSEQ multiplex PCR; TCRdb keeps only in-frame clonotypes and omits some of them. The table includes tens of thousands of clones, about 87% detected once. Material: peripheral blood. These receptor sequences come from a man of 80 years or more with acute or convalescent COVID-19. Each CDR3 is given with its conserved first and last residue. The D gene is left open where the match is weak. Clone size is shown for a subset of rows, as once, few, many or a class of expanded clone.

TGTGCCAGCAGCTTGGAGGCCGGGAACTATGGCTACACCTTC,CASSLEAGNYGYTF,.,TRBV5-4,TRBJ1-2,.
TGTGCCAGCAGCTCCCAGAGGTCCTCTGGGGCCAACGTCCTGACTTTC,CASSSQRSSGANVLTF,.,TRBV7-9,TRBJ2-6,.
TGTGCCAGCAGCGTGGAACAGGGCGGGCAGTACTTC,CASSVEQGGQYF,.,TRBV5-5,TRBJ2-7,.
TGTGCCAGCAGCCAATTGAGGGATCAAGAGACCCAGTACTTC,CASSQLRDQETQYF,.,TRBV3-1/TRBV3-2,TRBJ2-5,.
TGTGCCAGCAGCCACGCTAGCGGGGGAGAGACCCAGTACTTC,CASSHASGGETQYF,.,TRBV3-1/TRBV3-2,TRBJ2-5,TRBD2
TGTGCCAGCAGTCCCCATACGGCCCCAGGAAGGTACGAGCAGTACTTC,CASSPHTAPGRYEQYF,.,TRBV27,TRBJ2-7,.
TGCGCCAGCCCGACAGGGTTCTACTTCATGAACACTGAAGCTTTCTTT,CASPTGFYFMNTEAFF,.,TRBV10-1,TRBJ1-1,TRBD1
TGTGCCAGCGGCCCTTCCTCGGGGGCCAACGTCCTGACTTTC,CASGPSSGANVLTF,few,TRBV5-4,TRBJ2-6,.
TGTGCCAGCAGCCCTGACAGGGCCACTGAAGCTTTCTTT,CASSPDRATEAFF,.,TRBV11-2,TRBJ1-1,TRBD1
TGCGCCAGCAGCTTGCCAGGGAACCCAGATACGCAGTATTTT,CASSLPGNPDTQYF,.,TRBV5-1,TRBJ2-3,.
TGTGCCAGCAGTTACTCAAGGGACAGGTCCTACGAGCAGTACTTC,CASSYSRDRSYEQYF,.,TRBV6-5,TRBJ2-7,TRBD1
TGTGCCAGCAGTAATCCCGGAGACAGGAGTTGGACCCAGTACTTC,CASSNPGDRSWTQYF,.,TRBV28,TRBJ2-5,.
TGTGCCAGCAGCTTGGGGACAGGGAAAGGGGAGCTGTTTTTT,CASSLGTGKGELFF,.,TRBV7-3,TRBJ2-2,TRBD1
TGTGCCAGGCGTTATGGGACTCTTTATGAGCAGTACTTC,CARRYGTLYEQYF,.,TRBV19,TRBJ2-7,.
TGTGCCAGCAGCTCCGTTGCAGCTGGAAACACCATATATTTT,CASSSVAAGNTIYF,.,TRBV7-9,TRBJ1-3,.